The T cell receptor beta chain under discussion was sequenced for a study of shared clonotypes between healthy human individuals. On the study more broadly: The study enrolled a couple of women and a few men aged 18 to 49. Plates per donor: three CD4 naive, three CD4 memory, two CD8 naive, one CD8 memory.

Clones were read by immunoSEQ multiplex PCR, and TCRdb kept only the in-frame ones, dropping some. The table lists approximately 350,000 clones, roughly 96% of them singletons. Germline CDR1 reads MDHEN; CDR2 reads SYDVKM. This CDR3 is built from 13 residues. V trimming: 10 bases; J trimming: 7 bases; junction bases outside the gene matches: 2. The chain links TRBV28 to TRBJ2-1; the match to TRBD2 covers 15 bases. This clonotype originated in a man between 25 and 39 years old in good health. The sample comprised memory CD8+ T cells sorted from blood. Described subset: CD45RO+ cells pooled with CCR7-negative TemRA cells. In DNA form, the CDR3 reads TGTGCCATCGGGACTAGCGGGAGGAATGAGCAGTTCTTC. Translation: CAIGTSGRNEQFF.